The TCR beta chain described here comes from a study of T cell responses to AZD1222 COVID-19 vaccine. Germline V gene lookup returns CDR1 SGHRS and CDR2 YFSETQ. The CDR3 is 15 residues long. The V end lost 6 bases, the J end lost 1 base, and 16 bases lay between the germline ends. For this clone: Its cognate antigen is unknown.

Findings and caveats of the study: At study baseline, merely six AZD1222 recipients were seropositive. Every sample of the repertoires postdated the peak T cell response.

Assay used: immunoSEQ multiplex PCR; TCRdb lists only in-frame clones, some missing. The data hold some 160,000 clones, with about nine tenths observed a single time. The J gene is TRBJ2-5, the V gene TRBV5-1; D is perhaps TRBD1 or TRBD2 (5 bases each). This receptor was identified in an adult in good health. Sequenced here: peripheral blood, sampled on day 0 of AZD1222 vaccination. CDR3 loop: CASNRDPGLQETQYF. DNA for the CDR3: TGCGCCAGCAACCGGGACCCCGGGCTCCAAGAGACCCAGTACTTC.